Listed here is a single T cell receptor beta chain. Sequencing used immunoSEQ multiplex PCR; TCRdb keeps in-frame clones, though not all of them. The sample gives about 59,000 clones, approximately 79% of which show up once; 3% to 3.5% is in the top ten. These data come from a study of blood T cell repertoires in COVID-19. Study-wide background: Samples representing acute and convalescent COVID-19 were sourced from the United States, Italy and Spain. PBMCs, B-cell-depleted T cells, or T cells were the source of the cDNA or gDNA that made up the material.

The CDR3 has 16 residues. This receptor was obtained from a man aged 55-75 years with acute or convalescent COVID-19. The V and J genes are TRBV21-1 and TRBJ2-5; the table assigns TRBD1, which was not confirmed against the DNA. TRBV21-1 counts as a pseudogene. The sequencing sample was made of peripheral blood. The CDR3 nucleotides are TGTGCCAGCAGCAATAGTAGGGGGCGCCAGATAGAGACCCAGTACTTC. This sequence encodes CASSNSRGRQIETQYF.